These 2 T cell receptor beta chains originate from one sample sequenced in a study of breast tumors, draining lymph nodes, adjacent tissues. One entry per CDR3 protein results from TCRdb running MiXCR on the multiplex PCR reads. The sample has about 230,000 distinct CDR3 sequences; roughly 30% are singletons. The lymph nodes were axillary draining lymph nodes from breast cancer patients. Specimen: axillary lymph node tissue. The source of these receptors is a female donor with breast cancer. Some clones in this sample may be carry-over from other donors' samples.

This clonotype was seen many times. The rearrangement links TRBV9 to TRBJ2-7, with D hard to call. Germline V gene sequence: CDR1 SGDLS, CDR2 YYNGEE. V lost 4 bases to trimming and J lost 6 bases, with 14 bases between them. The CDR3 sequence is 13 residues long. In DNA form, the CDR3 reads TGTGCCAGCAGCCCCTCCCCTCGCCTCGAGCAGTACTTC. Encoded protein: CASSPSPRLEQYF. Full variable domain (remainder filled in from reference TRBV9 and TRBJ2-7): DSGVTQTPKHLITATGQRVTLRCSPRSGDLSVYWYQQSLDQGLQFLIQYYNGEERAKGNILERFSAQQFPDLHSELNLSSLELGDSALYFCASSPSPRLEQYFGPGTRLTVT.

The chain carries TRBV6-5 and TRBJ2-3; D is perhaps TRBD1 or TRBD2 (5 bases each). V lost 6 bases and J 1 base, leaving 14 bases between the germline ends. Germline CDR1 reads MNHEY; CDR2 reads SVGAGI. The CDR3 consists of 15 residues. CDR3 amino acids: CASSRGGGGTDTQYF. The CDR3 nucleotides are TGTGCCAGCAGCCGCGGTGGGGGTGGCACAGATACGCAGTATTTT.